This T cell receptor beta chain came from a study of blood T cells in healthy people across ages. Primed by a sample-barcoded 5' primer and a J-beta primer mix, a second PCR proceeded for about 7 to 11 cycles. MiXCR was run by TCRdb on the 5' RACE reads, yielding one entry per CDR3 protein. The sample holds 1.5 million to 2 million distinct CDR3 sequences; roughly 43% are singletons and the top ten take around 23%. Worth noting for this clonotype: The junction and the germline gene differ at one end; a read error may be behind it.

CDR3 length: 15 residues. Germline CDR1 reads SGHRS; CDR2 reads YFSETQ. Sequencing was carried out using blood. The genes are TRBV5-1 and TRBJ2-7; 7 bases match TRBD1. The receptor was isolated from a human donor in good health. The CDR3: CAGSFDGGTVYEQYF. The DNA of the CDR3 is TGCGCCGGCAGCTTCGATGGTGGGACAGTCTACGAGCAGTACTTC.